Below are 31 T cell receptor beta chains sequenced from a single sample in a study of T and B cells in COVID-19 patients. Multiplex PCR with BIOMED2 TRB-A/B primer pools amplified TRB rearrangements. Via MiXCR, TCRdb re-called the multiplex PCR reads, giving one row per CDR3 protein. The table has about 5,400 distinct CDR3 sequences, 27% seen once; the top ten hold about 15%. From blood, 250-500 ng of genomic DNA served as TRB template. What was sequenced was blood. The receptors here all came from a human donor with active COVID-19.

Comments on this clonotype: A read error may explain this, as a much larger clone is one base away. This chain links TRBV27 with TRBJ2-7; 7 nucleotides agree with TRBD1. V was pared by 5 bases and J by 4 bases, with 8 bases of the junction left unmatched. In germline, CDR1 is MNHEY, CDR2 SMNVEV (reference sequence). This CDR3 is built from 14 residues. The CDR3 sequence: CASSPRRDSYEQYF. CDR3 nucleotides: TGTGCCAGCAGTCCTCGCCGGGACAGTTACGAGCAGTACTTC.

This clonotype was picked up many times. V is TRBV5-1 and J is TRBJ2-1, with D unclear. Germline V gene data show CDR1 as SGHRS and CDR2 as YFSETQ. The germline V and J ends were trimmed by 4 bases and 12 bases, with 8 bases remaining between them. There are 10 residues in the CDR3. The DNA for the CDR3 is TGCGCCAGCAGCCCCCGGGTGCAGTTCTTC. As protein: CASSPRVQFF.

Comments on this clonotype: With a much larger clone just one base away, this may be a read error. The J gene is TRBJ2-7, the V gene TRBV12-3 or TRBV12-4, with D maybe TRBD2 (6 bases). CDR3 length: 13 amino acids. The chain's CDR3 is CTSSPTSYYEQYF. The DNA for the CDR3 is TGTACCAGCAGCCCGACTAGTTACTACGAGCAGTACTTC.

As to this clonotype: A single base separates this from a much larger clone, so it may be a read error. The CDR3 coding sequence is TGTGCCAGCAGAAAGGACTCCTACGAGCAGTACTTC. Amino acids: CASRKDSYEQYF. The chain links TRBV6-1 to TRBJ2-7, with D uncertain. V was shortened by 6 bases and J by 0 bases, with 6 bases between the two germline ends. CDR1 is MNHNS, CDR2 SASEGT, per germline. The CDR3 loop spans 12 amino acids.

This clonotype qualifies as large. V usage is TRBV5-1 and J usage is TRBJ2-7; D tentatively reads TRBD1 or TRBD2 (6 bases each). V lost 0 bases and J 3 bases, leaving 13 bases between the germline ends. The CDR3 has 15 residues. In germline, CDR1 is SGHRS, CDR2 YFSETQ. The DNA of the CDR3 is TGCGCCAGCAGCTTGGAGAGGGGGGATTTCTACGAGCAGTACTTC. It encodes CASSLERGDFYEQYF.

This clonotype rates as medium-sized. The genes are TRBV12-3 or TRBV12-4 and TRBJ2-5; TRBD2 matches 8 bases. With 2 bases clipped from V and 5 bases from J, the junction kept 1 base outside the gene matches. The CDR3 has 13 amino acids. As DNA, the CDR3 is TGTGCCAGCAGTTTATTAGCGGGGGAGACCCAGTACTTC. Its protein product is CASSLLAGETQYF.

By proportion, this clonotype is medium-sized. This chain connects TRBV27 to TRBJ2-1; 9 positions agree with TRBD2. Germline trimming cut 3 bases from V and 8 bases from J; bases unmatched to any gene: 11. This CDR3 spans 16 amino acids. Per the germline V gene, CDR1 is MNHEY and CDR2 is SMNVEV (reference sequence). CDR3 in DNA: TGTGCCAGCAGTTTGACCAGGCTAGCGGGAAAAGATGAGCAGTTCTTC. It encodes CASSLTRLAGKDEQFF.

By sample fraction, this clonotype is medium-sized. The V call is TRBV6-2 or TRBV6-3, the J call TRBJ1-2; TRBD1 might be the D (6 bases). The CDR3 is 13 amino acids. Looked up from germline, CDR1 is MNHEY and CDR2 is SVGEGT. V lost 6 bases, J lost 6 bases, and 14 bases lay in between. In nucleotides, the CDR3 is TGTGCCAGCAGCCGCGGACAGTACGATGGCTACACCTTC. It translates to CASSRGQYDGYTF.

By sample fraction, this clonotype is medium-sized. The chain uses TRBV19 and TRBJ1-5; D gene unclear. Trimming left V 8 bases short and J 0 bases short, with 5 bases between. Germline values: CDR1 LNHDA, CDR2 SQIVND (reference sequence). The CDR3 extends over 12 amino acids. The CDR3 DNA sequence: TGTGCCAGTGCGTATAGCAATCAGCCCCAGCATTTT. This sequence encodes CASAYSNQPQHF.

J is TRBJ2-5 and V is TRBV21-1; the table assigns TRBD1, which was not confirmed against the DNA. The end of the DNA aligns better with TRBJ2-7, so the J call may be wrong. TRBV21-1 is reported as a pseudogene. This CDR3 has 15 residues. CDR3 protein: CASNEGRGCSYEQYF. The DNA for the CDR3 is TGTGCCAGCAATGAGGGCAGGGGGTGCTCCTACGAGCAGTACTTC.

The rearrangement links TRBV5-4 to TRBJ2-7, with 11 nucleotides matching TRBD1. Germline values: CDR1 SGHNT, CDR2 YYREEE (reference sequence). The CDR3 runs 14 residues. J lost 3 bases, V lost 5 bases, and 4 bases had no gene match. The CDR3 spells CASRSGQGDYEQYF. CDR3 nucleotides: TGTGCCAGCAGATCGGGACAGGGGGACTACGAGCAGTACTTC.

This clonotype is medium-sized (0.01 to 0.1%) by share. This rearrangement joins TRBV12-3 or TRBV12-4 to TRBJ2-3; D is perhaps TRBD1 or TRBD2 (5 bases each). The CDR3 runs to 15 residues. V was pared by 6 bases and J by 1 base, with 14 bases between. Written as DNA, the CDR3 is TGTGCCAGCAGCCTCCGGGGACCGGGCACAGATACGCAGTATTTT. Protein sequence: CASSLRGPGTDTQYF.

This clonotype came up a few times. The chain uses TRBV5-1 and TRBJ2-7; 8 positions agree with TRBD2. Germline CDR1 SGHRS, CDR2 YFSETQ. The CDR3 sequence is 15 residues long. The junction had 6 bases not matched to a gene; V was cut back by 4 bases and J by 0 bases. Here the CDR3 DNA reads TGCGCCAGCAGCCTACTAGCGGTAAGCTCCTACGAGCAGTACTTC. Protein: CASSLLAVSSYEQYF.

This clonotype is labeled medium-sized. This chain links TRBV6-5 with TRBJ2-3, with a possible D match to TRBD2 (7 bases). CDR1 MNHEY and CDR2 SVGAGI come from the germline V gene. The V end lost 6 bases, the J end lost 3 bases, and 16 bases lay between the germline ends. This CDR3 is built from 15 residues. DNA for the CDR3: TGTGCCAGCAGCCCGAGGGGGGGAGGGACAGATACGCAGTATTTT. Translation gives CASSPRGGGTDTQYF.

In this sample, this clonotype is medium-sized. The chain combines TRBV30 with TRBJ2-5; 12 bases map to TRBD1. There are 15 residues in the CDR3. After removal of 2 bases from V and 5 bases from J, the junction contained 6 bases not matched to a gene. From germline, CDR1 is GTSNPN and CDR2 SVGIG (reference sequence). CDR3 sequence: CAWSTGTGGRETQYF. CDR3 bases: TGTGCCTGGAGTACCGGGACAGGGGGCAGGGAGACCCAGTACTTC.

This clonotype was seen a handful of times. The chain employs TRBV4-3 and TRBJ2-7; TRBD1 aligns across 7 bases. V lost 3 bases to trimming and J lost 4 bases; unmatched junction nucleotides: 12. The CDR3 spans 16 residues. In germline, CDR1 is LGHNA, CDR2 YSLEER. The CDR3 region is CASSHGATGESYEQYF. The CDR3 DNA is TGCGCCAGCAGCCATGGGGCCACAGGGGAGAGTTACGAGCAGTACTTC.

Remarks on this clonotype: Possible read error: a much larger clone is one base away. The chain links TRBV19 to TRBJ1-3; D is unresolved. Germline CDR1 reads LNHDA; CDR2 reads SQIVND (reference sequence). Trimming pared 9 bases from V and 2 bases from J, leaving 11 bases between. This CDR3 is built from 13 residues. In DNA, the CDR3 is TGTGCCAGCCGGTCGGGTACTGGAAACACCATATATTTT. Its protein product is CASRSGTGNTIYF.

The genes are TRBV19 and TRBJ2-7; 11 nucleotides line up with TRBD1. V shed 5 bases and J 7 bases; nucleotides not matched to a gene: 7. The CDR3 totals 14 residues. The germline CDR1 and CDR2 sequences are LNHDA and SQIVND (reference sequence). CDR3 region: CASSAGQGAGEQYF. Here the CDR3 DNA reads TGTGCCAGTAGTGCAGGACAGGGGGCAGGGGAGCAGTACTTC.

CDR3 nucleotides: TGTGCCAGCAGCTCTCCGGGACTAGCGGGCACCGGGGAGCTGTTTTTT. It translates to CASSSPGLAGTGELFF. The genes are TRBV11-3 and TRBJ2-2; 12 positions agree with TRBD2. V trimming: 4 bases; J trimming: 4 bases; junction bases outside the gene matches: 4. Germline CDR1 and CDR2: SGHNT and YENEEA. The CDR3 loop spans 16 amino acids.

Comments on this clonotype: This could be a read error, since a much larger clone is one nucleotide away. The chain carries TRBV7-2 and TRBJ2-3, with unresolved D. CDR1 SGHTA and CDR2 FQGNSA come from the germline V gene. This CDR3 has 15 residues. The CDR3 loop reads CAISSGFGGTDTQYF. CDR3 nucleotide sequence: TGTGCCATCAGCTCCGGCTTTGGCGGCACAGATACGCAGTATTTT.

This clonotype has more than one count but fewer than ten. The chain uses TRBV25-1 and TRBJ1-4; the D gene is possibly TRBD1 (5 bases). Trimming removed 3 bases at V and 3 bases at J, with 11 bases between. Germline CDR1 MGHDK, CDR2 SYGVNS. The CDR3 runs 15 residues. CDR3 in amino acids: CASSEGGVANEKLFF. CDR3 in DNA: TGTGCCAGCAGTGAGGGGGGGGTCGCTAATGAAAAACTGTTTTTT.

This clonotype is medium-sized (0.01 to 0.1%) in the sample. V gene TRBV6-5 combines with J gene TRBJ2-5; TRBD1 is a possible D gene (5 bases). Germline CDR1 MNHEY, CDR2 SVGAGI. The CDR3 consists of 16 residues. V was shortened by 4 bases and J by 4 bases, with 19 bases between the two germline ends. The CDR3 here is CASSFPGLVDRETQYF. The CDR3 bases are TGTGCCAGCAGTTTCCCAGGGCTAGTAGACCGAGAGACCCAGTACTTC.

Remarks on this clonotype: This clone may be a read error of a much larger clone one base away. J is TRBJ2-4 and V is TRBV6-5, with 9 bases aligning to TRBD1. This CDR3 spans 15 amino acids. CDR1 and CDR2 (germline): MNHEY, SVGAGI. In DNA, the CDR3 is TGTGCCAGCAGTTCTCCGGGACAGGGCAAAAAAATTCAGTACTTC. This gives the protein CASSSPGQGKKIQYF.

The sample holds many counts of this clonotype. DNA of the CDR3: TGTGCCAGCAGTTTCGCGGGGACTGAAGCTTTCTTT. Protein sequence: CASSFAGTEAFF. The J gene is TRBJ1-1, the V gene TRBV12-3 or TRBV12-4; D is ambiguous. V lost 3 bases and J lost 5, with 7 bases in between. This CDR3 has 12 residues.

CDR3 coding DNA: TGTGCCAGTTGGGGGAGAGGCACCGGGGAGCTGTTTTTT. Translated, it gives CASWGRGTGELFF. This chain links TRBV19 with TRBJ2-2; D is possibly TRBD1 or TRBD2 (5 bases each). The CDR3 has 13 residues. Germline V gene data show CDR1 as LNHDA and CDR2 as SQIVND (reference sequence). The V end was cut by 8 bases, the J end by 4 bases, with 11 bases between. Drawing the rest from reference TRBV19 and TRBJ2-2, the complete variable domain is DGGITQSPKYLFRKEGQNVTLSCEQNLNHDAMYWYRQDPGQGLRLIYYSQIVNDFQKGDIAEGYSVSREKKESFPLTVTSAQKNPTAFYLCASWGRGTGELFFGEGSRLTVL.

By share, this clonotype ranks as medium-sized. The CDR3 coding sequence is TGTGCCAGCAGCCTGACCCGAGGCTATGGCTACACCTTC. Residues: CASSLTRGYGYTF. The chain carries TRBV6-2 or TRBV6-3 and TRBJ1-2; D uncertain. V dropped 6 bases and J dropped 4 bases, with 12 bases sitting between them. Germline V gene sequence: CDR1 MNHEY, CDR2 SVGEGT. This CDR3 contains 13 residues.

This clonotype was seen at least ten times. The CDR3 protein is CASSTNAGTGLVRGGYTF. In nucleotides, the CDR3 is TGTGCCAGCAGTACTAACGCCGGGACAGGGCTAGTCCGAGGGGGCTACACCTTC. The rearrangement uses TRBV6-5 and TRBJ1-2; 9 nucleotides align to TRBD1. V dropped 5 bases and J dropped 8; count of bases not matched to a gene: 21. The CDR3 spans 18 residues. Per germline, CDR1 MNHEY and CDR2 SVGAGI.

This clonotype is deemed medium-sized. The chain employs TRBV5-4 and TRBJ1-2, with D possibly TRBD1 on 5 matching bases. Germline lookup yields CDR1 SGHNT and CDR2 YYREEE (reference sequence). V lost 0 bases and J lost 4, with 13 bases in between. The CDR3 loop spans 15 amino acids. CDR3 amino acids: CASSLGPGGSYGYTF. Here the CDR3 DNA reads TGTGCCAGCAGCTTGGGCCCTGGGGGGAGCTATGGCTACACCTTC.

The rearrangement joins TRBV7-9 to TRBJ1-1, with 7 nucleotides matching TRBD1. V lost 8 bases to trimming and J lost 7 bases; unmatched junction nucleotides: 13. Germline V lookup: CDR1 SEHNR, CDR2 FQNEAQ (reference sequence). The CDR3 is 14 amino acids. CDR3 in amino acids: CASGDRLLRGEAFF. CDR3 in DNA: TGTGCCAGCGGGGACAGACTCCTCAGAGGTGAAGCTTTCTTT.

In this sample, this clonotype is medium-sized. The chain is built from TRBV30 and TRBJ2-1; 9 bases are a match to TRBD1. This CDR3 is 13 amino acids long. Germline CDR1 reads GTSNPN; CDR2 reads SVGIG (reference sequence). The ends lost 7 bases at V and 5 bases at J; junction bases unmatched: 6. In DNA, the CDR3 is TGTGCCTCCCCGGGACAGGGAAACAATGAGCAGTTCTTC. Translated: CASPGQGNNEQFF.

By sample fraction, this clonotype is medium-sized. The chain links TRBV6-6 to TRBJ2-2, with 8 bases lining up with TRBD2. There are 16 residues in the CDR3. Germline V lookup: CDR1 MNHNY, CDR2 SVGAGI (reference sequence). The V gene end was trimmed by 0 bases and the J gene end by 4 bases; junction bases not matched to a gene: 4. CDR3 coding DNA: TGTGCCAGCAGTTACTCGGCGGGAGGCGCCACCGGGGAGCTGTTTTTT. Protein sequence: CASSYSAGGATGELFF.